This T cell receptor (beta chain) was retrieved from a study of a mutant IDH1 vaccine in newly diagnosed glioma. Whole-study findings and limits: Most patients, approximately 93%, showed vaccine-induced immune responses.

With regard to this clone: The target antigen is unknown.

Germline V gene lookup returns CDR1 MNHEY and CDR2 SVGAGI. This CDR3 contains 14 residues. J was trimmed by 3 bases and V by 7 bases; bases with no gene match: 7. Sequencing was performed with immunoSEQ multiplex PCR; in TCRdb, only in-frame clones are kept and a portion is missing. Of 50,000 to 65,000 clones in the sample, 83% are singletons; the top ten hold 3.2%. Time point here: week 47, end of study. Doses consisted of 300 ug of mutant IDH1 20-mer peptide each, paired with topical imiquimod. Each donor presented with a new WHO grade 3 or 4 astrocytoma that tested IDH1-mutant and showed ATRX loss.

The chain uses TRBV6-5 and TRBJ1-1; 8 bases fit TRBD1. This specimen consisted of PBMCs, obtained from a glioma patient whose treatment included an IDH1 peptide vaccine. The TCR sequence derives from a woman between 45 and 65 years old with glioma. The CDR3 sequence is CASTLRQGYTEAFF. CDR3 nucleotide sequence: TGTGCCAGCACTCTTAGACAGGGGTACACTGAAGCTTTCTTT.